This T cell receptor (beta chain) is from a study of regulatory T cells in long-lasting Graves disease. Study context: Persistence in Graves' disease denoted antithyroid drug use beyond 5 years alongside positive TSH receptor antibodies.

This clonotype has just a few counts. The antigen remains undetermined. Libraries of TCR beta came from iRepertoire HTBI primers plus Arm-PCR of CDR3 regions. TCRdb re-derived calls from the multiplex PCR reads in MiXCR, one entry per CDR3 protein. The sample includes some 280,000 distinct CDR3 sequences, around 21% of them seen just once. Indicated time point: persistent/refractory GD, antithyroid drugs over 5 years with positive TRAb. From PBMCs, RNA was extracted and then used to make the TCR library. From germline, CDR1 is SGHDT and CDR2 YYEEEE. The CDR3 runs to 15 residues. V shed 3 bases and J shed 0 bases, with 10 bases lying between them. General observations from the study: Gene preferences differed: TRBV28, TRBJ1-2, TRBJ2-5 in persistent cases.

The rearrangement uses TRBV5-6 and TRBJ1-3; no definite D call. The material sequenced was peripheral blood mononuclear cells (PBMCs), taken when the disease was refractory, from a patient treated with antithyroid drugs. This clonotype was obtained from a female donor with Graves disease. CDR3 sequence: CASSSQEYSGNTIYF. In DNA form, the CDR3 reads TGTGCCAGCAGCTCCCAGGAGTACTCTGGAAACACCATATATTTT.